The entry below gives a single T cell receptor (beta chain) sequence along with its context. Assay: immunoSEQ multiplex PCR; the TCRdb copy retains only in-frame clones and omits some. In the table there are fewer than 250,000 clones, 85% to 90% of which are singletons. The data belong to a study of blood T cell repertoires in COVID-19. Per the germline V gene, CDR1 is LNHDA and CDR2 is SQIVND (reference sequence). V lost 5 bases to trimming and J lost 0 bases, with 17 bases between them. This CDR3 comprises 17 residues. The sequenced sample was peripheral blood. The rearrangement joins TRBV19 to TRBJ2-1, with a possible D match to TRBD2 (6 bases). The clonotype originates from a man aged 30 to 45 with COVID-19, enrolled during active disease. CDR3 protein: CASSSSVGGSSYNEQFF. The CDR3 DNA sequence: TGTGCCAGTAGTTCGTCGGTCGGAGGGAGCTCCTACAATGAGCAGTTCTTC.